A single sample is the source of the 30 T cell receptor beta chains below, sequenced in a study of blood T cell repertoires in COVID-19. Assay used: immunoSEQ multiplex PCR; TCRdb lists only in-frame clones, some missing. This sample carries some 460,000 clones, about 89% of them seen once, and the ten largest clones take 4.3%. Sequenced input: peripheral blood. Receptors were obtained from a woman aged 25 to 39 with acute or convalescent COVID-19.

This chain links TRBV19 with TRBJ2-7; 7 bases are shared with TRBD1. The CDR3 totals 15 residues. The trim removed 6 bases at V and 4 bases at J, leaving 12 bases unmatched. Germline V gives CDR1 LNHDA, CDR2 SQIVND (reference sequence). CDR3: CASRRSAGGVYEQYF. CDR3 sequence (DNA): TGTGCCAGTAGGAGGAGCGCAGGGGGAGTGTACGAGCAGTACTTC.

The V and J genes are TRBV28 and TRBJ2-3; unclear D gene. The germline V and J ends were trimmed by 4 bases and 2 bases, with 10 bases remaining between them. The CDR3 covers 14 residues. CDR1 is MDHEN, CDR2 SYDVKM, per germline. Here the CDR3 reads CASSSIGPTDTQYF. The DNA of the CDR3 is TGTGCCAGCAGTTCCATTGGCCCCACAGATACGCAGTATTTT.

The rearrangement uses TRBV18 and TRBJ1-1, with D maybe TRBD1 (5 bases). The CDR3 sequence is 15 residues long. V dropped 6 bases and J dropped 1 base, with 15 bases sitting between them. The germline V gene has CDR1 KGHSH and CDR2 LQKENI. CDR3 nucleotides: TGTGCCAGCTCCTCGCTGGGGGGACGGAACACTGAAGCTTTCTTT. Translation gives CASSSLGGRNTEAFF.

This chain links TRBV28 with TRBJ1-2; 10 positions match TRBD1. The CDR3 has 16 amino acids. Germline V gene sequence: CDR1 MDHEN, CDR2 SYDVKM. J lost 6 bases, V lost 2 bases, and 9 bases had no gene match. CDR3 loop: CASSLPSGQGRNGYTF. CDR3 coding DNA: TGTGCCAGCAGTTTACCATCGGGACAGGGGAGAAATGGCTACACCTTC.

This clone was picked up a small number of times. This chain joins TRBV2 and TRBJ1-5; D is uncertain. Germline-derived CDR1 and CDR2 are SNHLY and FYNNEI. V gave up 6 bases and J gave up 5 bases, with 11 bases separating them. This CDR3 contains 13 residues. The CDR3 DNA sequence: TGTGCCAGCAGGGAGGGAGGAGATCAGCCCCAGCATTTT. This sequence encodes CASREGGDQPQHF. Filled out from reference TRBV2 and TRBJ1-5, the complete variable domain reads EPEVTQTPSHQVTQMGQEVILRCVPISNHLYFYWYRQILGQKVEFLVSFYNNEISEKSEIFDDQFSVERPDGSNFTLKIRSTKLEDSAMYFCASREGGDQPQHFGDGTRLSIL.

V and J are TRBV6-5 and TRBJ2-7, with D possibly matching TRBD2 (6 bases). Germline V gene sequence: CDR1 MNHEY, CDR2 SVGAGI. This CDR3 has 15 residues. Trimming removed 6 bases at V and 2 bases at J, with 17 bases between. CDR3 sequence (DNA): TGTGCCAGCAGACTGGGCGGGGCTGGGACCTACGAGCAGTACTTC. Its translation: CASRLGGAGTYEQYF.

This clone has just one count. This chain joins TRBV3-1 (or the pseudogene TRBV3-2) and TRBJ2-7; 7 bases agree with TRBD1. The trim removed 3 bases at V and 2 bases at J, leaving 7 bases unmatched. The germline V gene has CDR1 LGHDT and CDR2 YNNKEL (reference sequence). CDR3 length: 15 residues. CDR3 coding DNA: TGTGCCAGCAGCCAGGGGCCGGGGACAGCCTACGAGCAGTACTTC. This encodes CASSQGPGTAYEQYF.

The V gene is TRBV5-1, the J gene TRBJ1-2; 7 positions match TRBD1. V gave up 5 bases and J gave up 4 bases; unmatched junction bases: 11. Germline V gene lookup returns CDR1 SGHRS and CDR2 YFSETQ. This CDR3 contains 15 residues. This CDR3 reads CASRKTGTEIYGYTF. CDR3 bases: TGCGCCAGCAGAAAGACTGGGACAGAAATCTATGGCTACACCTTC.

The V gene is TRBV2, the J gene TRBJ2-5; TRBD2 aligns across 10 bases. The germline gives CDR1 SNHLY, CDR2 FYNNEI. This CDR3 spans 16 amino acids. Losses at the gene ends were 5 bases for V and 1 base for J; bases not matched to a gene: 7. The CDR3 bases are TGTGCCAGCAGTACCCTAGCGGGGGACCCCCAAGAGACCCAGTACTTC. It encodes CASSTLAGDPQETQYF.

The chain carries TRBV24-1 and TRBJ2-7; no reliable D call. The V end was cut by 1 base, the J end by 2 bases, with 5 bases between. The CDR3 runs 13 residues. In germline, CDR1 is KGHDR, CDR2 SFDVKD. CDR3 sequence reads: CATSDLNTYEQYF. CDR3 DNA sequence: TGTGCCACCAGTGATTTAAATACCTACGAGCAGTACTTC.

The rearrangement links TRBV7-3 to TRBJ2-3; D perhaps matches TRBD2 (6 bases). The CDR3 length is 14 residues. V shed 3 bases and J shed 2 bases, with 9 bases lying between them. Per the germline V gene, CDR1 is SGHTA and CDR2 is FQGTGA. This CDR3 is CASSFTGLTDTQYF. CDR3 DNA: TGTGCCAGCAGCTTCACGGGACTCACAGATACGCAGTATTTT.

The chain carries TRBV28 and TRBJ2-3; 10 nucleotides align to TRBD2. CDR1 is MDHEN, CDR2 SYDVKM, per germline. The CDR3 extends over 16 amino acids. The V segment lost 3 bases and the J segment 0 bases; nucleotides outside the gene matches: 3. CDR3 nucleotides: TGTGCCAGCAGTTTCCCTAGCGGGAGAAGCACAGATACGCAGTATTTT. Residues: CASSFPSGRSTDTQYF.

This clone was seen more than once but under ten times. This rearrangement joins TRBV7-3 to TRBJ2-1; tentative D call: TRBD2 (6 bases). Germline-derived CDR1 and CDR2 are SGHTA and FQGTGA. Trimming shortened V by 6 bases and J by 1 base, and 13 bases separated the two germline ends. CDR3 size: 15 residues. CDR3 bases: TGTGCCAGCAGAGAAGGGACTTCGTCCTACAATGAGCAGTTCTTC. Its translation is CASREGTSSYNEQFF. Together with reference TRBV7-3 and TRBJ2-1, the CDR3 gives the full variable domain: GAGVSQTPSNKVTEKGKYVELRCDPISGHTALYWYRQSLGQGPEFLIYFQGTGAADDSGLPNDRFFAVRPEGSVSTLKIQRTERGDSAVYLCASREGTSSYNEQFFGPGTRLTVL.

This clone was seen more than once but under ten times. This sequence joins TRBV6-1 and TRBJ2-7; 7 bases match TRBD1. The germline CDR1 and CDR2 sequences are MNHNS and SASEGT. This CDR3 has 14 amino acids. The V gene end was trimmed by 1 base and the J gene end by 6 bases; junction bases not matched to a gene: 6. The CDR3 sequence: CASSEDRGRAEQYF. The CDR3 DNA reads TGTGCCAGCAGTGAAGACAGGGGTCGAGCCGAGCAGTACTTC.

The genes are TRBV9 and TRBJ2-5; 7 bases fit TRBD1. CDR1 is SGDLS and CDR2 is YYNGEE in the germline V gene. The CDR3 extends over 15 amino acids. J gave up 4 bases and V 3 bases, and 9 bases lay outside the gene matches. The CDR3 DNA reads as TGTGCCAGCAGCGCAGCCGGGACAGTGCCAGAGACCCAGTACTTC. Its translation: CASSAAGTVPETQYF. The full variable domain, with the rest looked up from reference TRBV9 and TRBJ2-5, is DSGVTQTPKHLITATGQRVTLRCSPRSGDLSVYWYQQSLDQGLQFLIQYYNGEERAKGNILERFSAQQFPDLHSELNLSSLELGDSALYFCASSAAGTVPETQYFGPGTRLLVL.

The chain employs TRBV5-6 and TRBJ2-7; tentative D call: TRBD2 (6 bases). Germline values: CDR1 SGHDT, CDR2 YYEEEE. The V end lost 5 bases, the J end lost 2 bases, and 14 bases lay between the germline ends. The CDR3 totals 14 residues. CDR3 protein: CASRKSGGTYEQYF. The CDR3 coding sequence is TGTGCCAGCAGGAAGAGTGGAGGGACCTACGAGCAGTACTTC.

The gene calls are TRBV5-6 and TRBJ1-2; the match to TRBD1 covers 10 bases. Trimming cost V 5 bases and J 0 bases; bases outside gene matches: 1. The CDR3 spans 14 residues. CDR1 is SGHDT, CDR2 YYEEEE, per germline. The CDR3 loop reads CASRGTGANYGYTF. CDR3 coding DNA: TGTGCCAGCAGGGGGACAGGGGCTAACTATGGCTACACCTTC. Looking up the rest from reference TRBV5-6 and TRBJ1-2 gives the full variable domain: DAGVTQSPTHLIKTRGQQVTLRCSPKSGHDTVSWYQQALGQGPQFIFQYYEEEERQRGNFPDRFSGHQFPNYSSELNVNALLLGDSALYLCASRGTGANYGYTFGSGTRLTVV.

The chain links TRBV24-1 to TRBJ1-2; D might be TRBD1 (5 bases). V lost 5 bases and J 7 bases, leaving 13 bases between the germline ends. The CDR3 extends over 13 amino acids. CDR1 and CDR2 from the germline V gene are KGHDR and SFDVKD. The DNA for the CDR3 is TGTGCCACCAGTGGGTCGGGGGACTCTGGCTACACCTTC. This sequence encodes CATSGSGDSGYTF.

The rearrangement joins TRBV19 to TRBJ1-5; TRBD1 matches 10 bases. The ends lost 7 bases at V and 5 bases at J; junction bases unmatched: 8. CDR3 length: 15 amino acids. Germline V gene sequence: CDR1 LNHDA, CDR2 SQIVND (reference sequence). The chain's CDR3 is CASNDGDRGYQPQHF. As DNA, the CDR3 is TGTGCCAGTAACGACGGGGACAGGGGTTATCAGCCCCAGCATTTT.

The gene calls are TRBV24-1 and TRBJ2-1, with 9 bases lining up with TRBD1. The CDR3 extends over 15 amino acids. After removal of 3 bases from V and 8 bases from J, the junction contained 7 bases not matched to a gene. Germline assignment: CDR1 KGHDR and CDR2 SFDVKD. Here the CDR3 DNA reads TGTGCCACCAGTGATCCCGGGACAGGGCTGGATGAGCAGTTCTTC. It yields the protein CATSDPGTGLDEQFF.

The J gene is TRBJ2-5, the V gene TRBV11-2; D is possibly TRBD2 (5 bases). The CDR3 is 15 amino acids. Germline CDR1 and CDR2: SGHAT and FQNNGV. V was shortened by 0 bases and J by 7 bases, with 15 bases between the two germline ends. As DNA, the CDR3 is TGTGCCAGCAGCTTAGATTCCGGGATGGGTGGGACCCAGTACTTC. Its translation is CASSLDSGMGGTQYF. Together with reference TRBV11-2 and TRBJ2-5, the CDR3 gives the full variable domain: EAGVAQSPRYKIIEKRQSVAFWCNPISGHATLYWYQQILGQGPKLLIQFQNNGVVDDSQLPKDRFSAERLKGVDSTLKIQPAKLEDSAVYLCASSLDSGMGGTQYFGPGTRLLVL.

The rearrangement links TRBV7-8 to TRBJ1-1, with D possibly being TRBD1 (5 bases). Germline V CDR1 and CDR2: SGHVS, FQNEAQ. This CDR3 spans 11 amino acids. V lost 8 bases and J lost 7, with 11 bases in between. The CDR3 DNA follows: TGTGCCAGCCCGATAAGGGGTGAAGCTTTCTTT. This encodes CASPIRGEAFF.

V usage is TRBV6-5 and J usage is TRBJ2-2, with TRBD1 identical over 7 bases. The CDR3 runs to 14 residues. J was trimmed by 5 bases and V by 6 bases; bases with no gene match: 6. The V gene's germline CDR1 is MNHEY and CDR2 SVGAGI. The CDR3 reads CASSPGGPTGELFF. In DNA, the CDR3 is TGTGCCAGCAGCCCAGGGGGACCAACCGGGGAGCTGTTTTTT.

The rearrangement joins TRBV3-1 (or the pseudogene TRBV3-2) to TRBJ2-3, with D tentatively TRBD2 (6 bases). Germline CDR1 is LGHDT and CDR2 is YNNKEL (reference sequence). V lost 0 bases, J lost 6 bases, and 7 bases lay in between. CDR3 length equals 13 residues. This CDR3 reads CASSQDGGDTQYF. CDR3 sequence (DNA): TGTGCCAGCAGCCAAGATGGGGGGGATACGCAGTATTTT.

The V and J genes are TRBV29-1 and TRBJ2-1, with 9 bases aligning to TRBD2. The V segment lost 0 bases and the J segment 7 bases; nucleotides outside the gene matches: 7. This CDR3 contains 15 residues. Germline CDR1 reads SQVTM; CDR2 reads ANQGSEA. The CDR3 region has the DNA TGCAGCGTTGAAGAGCGGGGGGGCCTAGATAATGAGCAGTTCTTC. This sequence encodes CSVEERGGLDNEQFF.

The V gene is TRBV3-1 (or the pseudogene TRBV3-2), the J gene TRBJ1-6; the D gene is possibly TRBD1 (5 bases). V lost 3 bases, J lost 7 bases, and 13 bases lay in between. The CDR3 length is 15 residues. Germline V gene lookup returns CDR1 LGHDT and CDR2 YNNKEL (reference sequence). This chain's CDR3 is CASSQGEGLNSPLHF. Written as DNA, the CDR3 is TGTGCCAGCAGCCAGGGGGAGGGGCTGAATTCACCCCTCCACTTT.

The gene calls are TRBV18 and TRBJ2-7; 7 bases fit TRBD1. The V segment lost 5 bases and the J segment 0 bases; nucleotides outside the gene matches: 10. The CDR3 is made up of 16 amino acids. Germline assignment: CDR1 KGHSH and CDR2 LQKENI. CDR3 coding DNA: TGTGCCAGCTCATCATCGGGTGGGGACAGCTCCTACGAGCAGTACTTC. Translation: CASSSSGGDSSYEQYF. Full variable domain (remainder filled in from reference TRBV18 and TRBJ2-7): NAGVMQNPRHLVRRRGQEARLRCSPMKGHSHVYWYRQLPEEGLKFMVYLQKENIIDESGMPKERFSAEFPKEGPSILRIQQVVRGDSAAYFCASSSSGGDSSYEQYFGPGTRLTVT.

The V and J genes are TRBV29-1 and TRBJ1-1; TRBD1 matches at 8 bases. With 7 bases clipped from V and 11 bases from J, the junction kept 15 bases outside the gene matches. CDR3 size: 13 residues. CDR1 and CDR2 from the germline V gene are SQVTM and ANQGSEA. The CDR3 spells CSAKNLNTGGAFF. The CDR3 bases are TGCAGCGCTAAAAACCTAAACACAGGGGGGGCTTTCTTT.

The chain has TRBV19 and TRBJ1-5, with a possible D match to TRBD1 (6 bases). In germline, CDR1 is LNHDA, CDR2 SQIVND (reference sequence). The CDR3 contains 13 residues. With 11 bases removed from V and 4 bases from J, the gap between germline ends came to 15 bases. CDR3 region: CAGQGHPNQPQHF. DNA for the CDR3: TGTGCCGGTCAGGGACATCCAAATCAGCCCCAGCATTTT.

The chain carries TRBV29-1 and TRBJ1-5; D perhaps matches TRBD1 (6 bases). V was trimmed by 4 bases and J by 5 bases, leaving 18 bases between them. Germline CDR1 SQVTM, CDR2 ANQGSEA. This CDR3 has 15 amino acids. CDR3 DNA sequence: TGCAGCGTTGTAGATTCGACAGGATGGGATCAGCCCCAGCATTTT. It codes for CSVVDSTGWDQPQHF.